The source of this T cell receptor (beta chain) is a study of blood T cell repertoires in COVID-19. Across the whole study: The United States, Italy and Spain provided the acute and convalescent COVID-19 samples.

As originally analysed: Reference gene primers were amplified, and this amplification served to estimate nucleated cell counts. Method: immunoSEQ multiplex PCR; TCRdb's copy keeps in-frame clones and lacks some. V, J and clone size were drawn from that table, and D and trimming were deduced from the DNA. The table lists around 200,000 clones, 75% to 90% of them singletons. The study drew participants aged about 18 to 95 years from 20 to 30 US areas. Exposed study participants had met a COVID-19 case within 2 weeks before entry. This CDR3 has 15 residues. Germline assignment: CDR1 MNHEY and CDR2 SVGAGI. Trimming removed 1 base from V and 0 bases from J, with 9 bases in between.

The sequence derives from a woman aged 25-40 years who had been exposed to COVID-19. The specimen was PBMCs or T cells enriched from blood (not recorded which). The chain carries TRBV6-5 and TRBJ1-1; D not certain. For the CDR3, the DNA is TGTGCCAGCAGTTACTTGACACGCATGAACACTGAAGCTTTCTTT. Protein sequence: CASSYLTRMNTEAFF.